A single TCR beta chain is shown here with its context. Repertoires were generated with immunoSEQ multiplex PCR, while TCRdb's copy carries only in-frame clones and drops some. The repertoire holds about 89,000 clones, with 86% as singletons. This sample stems from a study of control samples from healthy donors and cancer patients. Germline values: CDR1 SGHTA, CDR2 FQGNSA. V gave up 1 base and J gave up 4 bases; unmatched junction bases: 3. CDR3 size: 16 residues. The clonotype comes from a man aged 25 to 40 in good health. Sequencing input: blood. This rearrangement joins TRBV7-2 to TRBJ2-2, with TRBD2 matching over 10 bases. This CDR3 is CASSLVAGGPTGELFF. The CDR3 coding sequence is TGTGCCAGCAGCTTAGTAGCGGGGGGCCCCACCGGGGAGCTGTTTTTT.